One and the same sample provided the 29 T cell receptor beta chains below, sequenced in a study of cytomegalovirus exposure and HLA in healthy donors. Researchers ran the PCR with 60 Vbeta and 13 Jbeta primers. Repertoires were generated with immunoSEQ multiplex PCR, while TCRdb's copy carries only in-frame clones and drops some. The profile shows roughly 150,000 clones, 70% to 90% of them singletons. The sequencing input was PBMCs. These receptors all come from a woman between 18 and 29 years old in good health and CMV-seronegative.

As to this clone: The junction shows a germline mismatch at one end, possibly a read error. This chain uses TRBV7-9 with TRBJ1-2, with D perhaps matching TRBD1 (6 bases). Germline V lookup: CDR1 SEHNR, CDR2 FQNEAQ (reference sequence). This CDR3 comprises 14 residues. The CDR3 DNA reads TGTTCCAGCAGCTTATGGACAGCGAACTATGGCTACACCTTC. This gives the protein CSSSLWTANYGYTF. Variable domain in full (rest from reference TRBV7-9 and TRBJ1-2): DTGVSQNPRHKITKRGQNVTFRCDPISEHNRLYWYRQTLGQGPEFLTYFQNEAQLEKSRLLSDRFSAERPKGSFSTLEIQRTEQGDSAMYLCSSSLWTANYGYTFGSGTRLTVV.

The chain links TRBV5-5 to TRBJ1-1; no clear D. The V and J ends lost 0 bases and 1 base respectively, with 10 bases between them. This CDR3 has 15 amino acids. CDR1 is SGHKS, CDR2 YYEKEE, per germline (reference sequence). The CDR3 loop reads CASSLGPGGNTEAFF. In DNA form, the CDR3 reads TGTGCCAGCAGCTTGGGTCCTGGCGGGAACACTGAAGCTTTCTTT.

The chain uses TRBV19 and TRBJ2-5; TRBD2 agrees at 12 bases. Trimming cost V 7 bases and J 2 bases; bases outside gene matches: 8. CDR1 LNHDA and CDR2 SQIVND come from the germline V gene (reference sequence). This CDR3 is 16 amino acids long. Here the CDR3 DNA reads TGTGCCAGTACCCTGACTAGCGGGAGCTCTCAAGAGACCCAGTACTTC. Amino acid sequence: CASTLTSGSSQETQYF. Based on the CDR3 plus reference TRBV19 and TRBJ2-5, the full variable domain is DGGITQSPKYLFRKEGQNVTLSCEQNLNHDAMYWYRQDPGQGLRLIYYSQIVNDFQKGDIAEGYSVSREKKESFPLTVTSAQKNPTAFYLCASTLTSGSSQETQYFGPGTRLLVL.

For this clone: At one end, the junction sequence differs from germline, possibly due to a read error. This chain links TRBV2 with TRBJ1-2; TRBD1 might be the D (6 bases). The CDR3 loop spans 15 amino acids. Germline values: CDR1 SNHLY, CDR2 FYNNEI. The CDR3 region is CASREERQANYGYTF. The CDR3 DNA reads as TGTGCCAGCAGAGAAGAAAGACAGGCTAACTATGGCTACACCTTC.

The chain has TRBV7-9 and TRBJ1-1; maybe TRBD1 (5 bases). The germline CDR1 and CDR2 sequences are SEHNR and FQNEAQ (reference sequence). Trimming cost V 6 bases and J 1 base, with 9 bases left between them. The CDR3 totals 13 residues. In nucleotides, the CDR3 is TGTGCCAGCAGTCCGGGGGGGAACACTGAAGCTTTCTTT. Translation: CASSPGGNTEAFF.

The chain has TRBV7-8 and TRBJ1-1, with D uncertain. Germline CDR1 SGHVS, CDR2 FQNEAQ. This CDR3 spans 13 amino acids. Deletions cut 3 bases from V and 9 bases from J, with 14 bases between. The CDR3: CASSFGGQAKAFF. As DNA, the CDR3 is TGTGCCAGCAGCTTTGGTGGGCAGGCTAAAGCTTTCTTT.

This clone was seen just once. This chain joins TRBV7-9 and TRBJ2-7; TRBD2 matches 11 bases. The CDR3 is 14 residues long. The J segment lost 2 bases and the V segment lost 5 bases, leaving 2 bases of the junction unmatched. From germline, CDR1 is SEHNR and CDR2 FQNEAQ (reference sequence). In DNA form, the CDR3 reads TGTGCCAGCAGCCTGACTAGCGGGACCTACGAGCAGTACTTC. It is translated as CASSLTSGTYEQYF.

The count of this clone is one. The CDR3 reads CASSPSPTGVQPQHF. DNA of the CDR3: TGTGCCAGCAGCCCATCCCCGACAGGGGTACAGCCCCAGCATTTT. The rearrangement links TRBV6-5 to TRBJ1-5; 8 bases align to TRBD1. J gave up 7 bases and V 6 bases, and 11 bases lay outside the gene matches. The CDR3 sequence is 15 residues long. The V gene's germline CDR1 is MNHEY and CDR2 SVGAGI.

The sample holds a few counts of this clone. The V call is TRBV9, the J call TRBJ1-2; 8 bases align to TRBD1. CDR3 size: 15 residues. Germline V gene sequence: CDR1 SGDLS, CDR2 YYNGEE. Germline trimming cut 2 bases from V and 4 bases from J; bases unmatched to any gene: 7. CDR3: CASSVRTGSFYGYTF. The CDR3 DNA follows: TGTGCCAGCAGCGTTCGGACAGGGAGTTTCTATGGCTACACCTTC.

The gene calls are TRBV4-1 and TRBJ2-1, with 16 positions matching TRBD2. Germline CDR1 is MGHRA and CDR2 is YSYEKL. V shed 4 bases and J 6 bases; nucleotides not matched to a gene: 6. The CDR3 runs to 17 residues. DNA of the CDR3: TGCGCCAGCAGCCGGGGACTAGCGGGAGGGCCGTTCAATGAGCAGTTCTTC. Translated: CASSRGLAGGPFNEQFF.

About this clone itself: The same CDR3 is also encoded by other DNA sequences in this sample. The chain links TRBV28 to TRBJ1-5, with D perhaps matching TRBD1 (5 bases). The CDR3 length is 13 residues. V gave up 6 bases and J gave up 0 bases, with 6 bases separating them. Per the germline V gene, CDR1 is MDHEN and CDR2 is SYDVKM. CDR3 sequence reads: CASRGHSNQPQHF. CDR3 nucleotides: TGTGCCAGCAGAGGACATAGCAATCAGCCCCAGCATTTT. The full variable domain, rest sourced from reference TRBV28 and TRBJ1-5, is DVKVTQSSRYLVKRTGEKVFLECVQDMDHENMFWYRQDPGLGLRLIYFSYDVKMKEKGDIPEGYSVSREKKERFSLILESASTNQTSMYLCASRGHSNQPQHFGDGTRLSIL.

The rearrangement joins TRBV19 to TRBJ1-1; D not resolved. Between the trimmed V and J ends, which lost 5 bases and 6 bases, there was a span of 13 bases. Germline V gene sequence: CDR1 LNHDA, CDR2 SQIVND (reference sequence). This CDR3 has 13 residues. The CDR3 nucleotides read TGTGCCAGTAGTCTGCTTTTTTGGCCTGAAGCTTTCTTT. It codes for CASSLLFWPEAFF.

This clone was seen only a few times. CDR3 region: CASSAGPGAQPQHF. The CDR3 DNA follows: TGTGCCAGCAGTGCGGGGCCAGGGGCTCAGCCCCAGCATTTT. The chain uses TRBV6-1 and TRBJ1-5; D might be TRBD1 (6 bases). V was clipped by 4 bases and J by 6 bases, with 13 bases between them. The CDR3 consists of 14 residues. Germline assignment: CDR1 MNHNS and CDR2 SASEGT.

The chain couples TRBV6-6 to TRBJ2-7; TRBD2 matches 9 bases. Germline CDR1 reads MNHNY; CDR2 reads SVGAGI (reference sequence). The CDR3 length is 12 residues. The V segment lost 9 bases and the J segment 4 bases; nucleotides outside the gene matches: 4. The CDR3 is CASRTSEYEQYF. The DNA of the CDR3 is TGTGCCAGTCGGACTAGCGAATACGAGCAGTACTTC.

This chain joins TRBV29-1 and TRBJ1-1; 10 bases map to TRBD1. CDR1 SQVTM and CDR2 ANQGSEA come from the germline V gene. After removal of 1 base from V and 7 bases from J, the junction contained 9 bases not matched to a gene. CDR3 length: 15 residues. The CDR3 DNA reads as TGCAGCGTTGAAGCCCTTGACAGGGGGCTGGGTGAAGCTTTCTTT. It is translated as CSVEALDRGLGEAFF.

CDR3 sequence (DNA): TGTGCCAGCAGTTTACGGGGGGGCAACAATTATGAGCAGTTCTTC. This translates into CASSLRGGNNYEQFF. This sequence joins TRBV28 and TRBJ2-1; TRBD2 matches 8 bases. Germline CDR1 is MDHEN and CDR2 is SYDVKM. The CDR3 has 15 amino acids. V lost 2 bases to trimming and J lost 8 bases; unmatched junction nucleotides: 8.

The chain is built from TRBV5-1 and TRBJ2-7; weak D call: TRBD1 (5 bases). There are 13 residues in the CDR3. Trimming took 0 bases from V and 6 from J, leaving 10 bases between them. Germline assignment: CDR1 SGHRS and CDR2 YFSETQ. The chain's CDR3 is CASSLGGPAEQYF. For the CDR3, the DNA is TGCGCCAGCAGCTTGGGGGGCCCCGCCGAGCAGTACTTC.

The gene calls are TRBV6-5 and TRBJ1-2; unclear D gene. V was shortened by 8 bases and J by 0 bases, with 10 bases between the two germline ends. CDR1 MNHEY and CDR2 SVGAGI come from the germline V gene. This CDR3 region has 13 residues. CDR3 region: CASGRETNYGYTF. CDR3 bases: TGTGCCAGCGGACGGGAAACTAACTATGGCTACACCTTC.

The CDR3 reads CASSLVPHGVGSTDTQYF. CDR3 bases: TGTGCCAGCAGCTTAGTTCCACACGGGGTGGGAAGCACAGATACGCAGTATTTT. The chain couples TRBV7-6 to TRBJ2-3; D possibly corresponds to TRBD2 (5 bases). Germline V gene sequence: CDR1 SGHVS, CDR2 FNYEAQ. V lost 1 base and J 0 bases, leaving 17 bases between the germline ends. The CDR3 runs to 18 residues.

This clone has only a few counts. As DNA, the CDR3 is TGTGCCAGCAGTGTTGCAGTTACTAACTATGGCTACACCTTC. Its translation: CASSVAVTNYGYTF. J is TRBJ1-2 and V is TRBV25-1; D not certain. The CDR3 is 14 residues long. V lost 4 bases, J lost 0 bases, and 9 bases lay in between. From germline, CDR1 is MGHDK and CDR2 SYGVNS.

The genes are TRBV29-1 and TRBJ1-3, with D possibly TRBD1 on 6 matching bases. Germline V gene lookup returns CDR1 SQVTM and CDR2 ANQGSEA. The CDR3 loop spans 14 amino acids. V gave up 7 bases and J gave up 1 base, with 14 bases separating them. CDR3 nucleotides: TGCAGCGCCGACTTCAGGGGTTCTGGAAACACCATATATTTT. Protein sequence: CSADFRGSGNTIYF.

The V and J genes are TRBV18 and TRBJ2-7, with a possible D match to TRBD2 (5 bases). V shed 5 bases and J shed 3 bases, with 8 bases lying between them. The CDR3 length is 12 residues. Germline V gene data show CDR1 as KGHSH and CDR2 as LQKENI. The CDR3 DNA follows: TGTGCCAGCTCAGATACTAGCTACGAGCAGTACTTC. It translates to CASSDTSYEQYF. Based on the CDR3 plus reference TRBV18 and TRBJ2-7, the full variable domain is NAGVMQNPRHLVRRRGQEARLRCSPMKGHSHVYWYRQLPEEGLKFMVYLQKENIIDESGMPKERFSAEFPKEGPSILRIQQVVRGDSAAYFCASSDTSYEQYFGPGTRLTVT.

The genes are TRBV9 and TRBJ2-7; D call uncertain. The V and J ends lost 7 bases and 2 bases respectively, with 10 bases between them. Germline CDR1 reads SGDLS; CDR2 reads YYNGEE. CDR3 length: 12 amino acids. As DNA, the CDR3 is TGTGCCAGCGCTCGGTCCCCCTACGAGCAGTACTTC. Translation gives CASARSPYEQYF.

The V and J genes are TRBV5-4 and TRBJ1-2, with D hard to call. Trimming pared 4 bases from V and 8 bases from J, leaving 15 bases between. Germline CDR1 and CDR2: SGHNT and YYREEE (reference sequence). The CDR3 is made up of 13 amino acids. The CDR3 loop reads CASSGYNIGGYTF. CDR3 nucleotides: TGTGCCAGCAGCGGTTATAATATCGGGGGCTACACCTTC.

The gene calls are TRBV6-1 and TRBJ2-7; 12 bases are shared with TRBD2. Trimming removed 6 bases from V and 9 bases from J; junction bases left unmatched: 6. The CDR3 covers 13 residues. Germline CDR1 MNHNS, CDR2 SASEGT. Here the CDR3 reads CASSETSGGTQYF. The CDR3 DNA reads as TGTGCCAGCAGCGAGACTAGCGGGGGCACGCAGTACTTC.

V is TRBV5-4 and J is TRBJ2-3; 8 bases match TRBD2. This CDR3 is built from 17 residues. The trim removed 0 bases at V and 2 bases at J, leaving 8 bases unmatched. The V gene's germline CDR1 is SGHNT and CDR2 YYREEE (reference sequence). This CDR3 is CASSLGVAGGFTDTQYF. The CDR3 nucleotides read TGTGCCAGCAGCTTGGGAGTCGCGGGGGGCTTCACAGATACGCAGTATTTT.

The chain is built from TRBV5-1 and TRBJ1-1; possibly TRBD1 for D (5 bases). Germline loops: CDR1 SGHRS, CDR2 YFSETQ. Trimming removed 7 bases from V and 2 bases from J, with 12 bases in between. The CDR3 contains 13 residues. CDR3 bases: TGCGCCAGCCGCTACCAGGGTAACACTGAAGCTTTCTTT. Its translation is CASRYQGNTEAFF.

This clone was detected only once. V usage is TRBV5-4 and J usage is TRBJ1-1; tentative D call: TRBD1 (5 bases). Germline-derived CDR1 and CDR2 are SGHNT and YYREEE (reference sequence). The CDR3 spans 14 residues. Trimming shortened V by 1 base and J by 2 bases, and 9 bases separated the two germline ends. The DNA for the CDR3 is TGTGCCAGCAGCTTGAGGGGAACAAACACTGAAGCTTTCTTT. As protein: CASSLRGTNTEAFF.

V is TRBV11-2 and J is TRBJ1-5; TRBD1 is a possible D gene (5 bases). Germline V gene sequence: CDR1 SGHAT, CDR2 FQNNGV. V shed 4 bases and J shed 4 bases, with 8 bases lying between them. CDR3 length equals 13 residues. The CDR3 loop reads CASSSQGNQPQHF. The CDR3 coding sequence is TGTGCCAGCAGCTCCCAGGGTAATCAGCCCCAGCATTTT.